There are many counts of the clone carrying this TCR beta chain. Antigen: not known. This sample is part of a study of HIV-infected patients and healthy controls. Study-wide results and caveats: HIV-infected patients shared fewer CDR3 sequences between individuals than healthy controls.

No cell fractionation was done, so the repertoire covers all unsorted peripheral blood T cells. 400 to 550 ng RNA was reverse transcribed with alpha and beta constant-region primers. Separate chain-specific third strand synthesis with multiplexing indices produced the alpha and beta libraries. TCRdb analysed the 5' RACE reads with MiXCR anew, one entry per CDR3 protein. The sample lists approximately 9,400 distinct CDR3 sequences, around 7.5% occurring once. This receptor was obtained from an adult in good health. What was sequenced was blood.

Here the CDR3 reads CASSPGFDATNNEQFF. In nucleotides, the CDR3 is TGCGCCAGCAGCCCCGGTTTTGATGCCACTAACAATGAGCAGTTCTTC. This chain links TRBV5-1 with TRBJ2-1; D is unclear. The germline CDR1 and CDR2 sequences are SGHRS and YFSETQ. The CDR3 runs to 16 residues. V was pared by 4 bases and J by 5 bases, with 19 bases between.